The next 20 T cell receptor beta chains were all read from a single sample in a study of early T cells in non-severe SARS-CoV-2 infection. TCRdb reprocessed the 5' RACE reads with MiXCR, giving one entry per CDR3 protein. The profile shows around 60,000 distinct CDR3 sequences, 20% of them singletons. Sequencing used whole blood, obtained at baseline. These receptors all come from an adult who was a healthcare worker with PCR-confirmed SARS-CoV-2 infection or an uninfected control (not recorded which).

The gene calls are TRBV5-1 and TRBJ2-1; D uncertain. The ends were cut back, 5 bases at V and 8 bases at J, with 14 bases in the middle. The length of the CDR3 is 13 residues. Germline CDR1 and CDR2: SGHRS and YFSETQ. DNA for the CDR3: TGCGCCAGCAGACTCCCAGACCGGGATGAGCAGTTCTTC. This gives the protein CASRLPDRDEQFF.

This clonotype has more than one count but fewer than ten. The chain recombines TRBV5-1 with TRBJ2-1, with TRBD2 identical over 16 bases. The CDR3 loop spans 15 amino acids. Germline V gene lookup returns CDR1 SGHRS and CDR2 YFSETQ. The J segment lost 9 bases and the V segment lost 4 bases, leaving 4 bases of the junction unmatched. The CDR3 spells CASSPGTSGGGEQFF. In nucleotides, the CDR3 is TGCGCCAGCAGCCCCGGGACTAGCGGGGGGGGTGAGCAGTTCTTC.

This clonotype was recorded a few times. The genes are TRBV6-2 or TRBV6-3 and TRBJ1-5, with 7 positions matching TRBD1. The germline CDR1 and CDR2 sequences are MNHEY and SVGEGT. There are 15 residues in the CDR3. V was clipped by 7 bases and J by 6 bases; unmatched bases: 12. This chain's CDR3 is CASTLKGGAVQPQHF. DNA of the CDR3: TGTGCCAGCACCCTTAAAGGGGGCGCGGTTCAGCCCCAGCATTTT.

The rearrangement links TRBV5-5 to TRBJ2-7, with 9 bases matching TRBD2. In germline, CDR1 is SGHKS, CDR2 YYEKEE (reference sequence). V was pared by 4 bases and J by 5 bases, with 7 bases of the junction left unmatched. The CDR3 is 14 residues long. CDR3 region: CASSRGLAVDEQYF. Written as DNA, the CDR3 is TGTGCCAGCAGCCGGGGACTAGCTGTCGACGAGCAGTACTTC.

This chain uses TRBV6-2 or TRBV6-3 with TRBJ2-7, with D perhaps matching TRBD2 (5 bases). Trimming took 6 bases from V and 6 from J, leaving 15 bases between them. CDR3 size: 13 residues. Germline V CDR1 and CDR2: MNHEY, SVGEGT. The CDR3 bases are TGTGCCAGCAGCCTGGACTCCTTGCTCGAGCAGTACTTC. Protein product: CASSLDSLLEQYF.

This clonotype showed up many times. The rearrangement links TRBV25-1 to TRBJ1-6, with 8 bases fitting TRBD1. The CDR3 covers 15 residues. V lost 5 bases and J lost 7; bases outside the gene matches: 7. CDR1 and CDR2 (germline): MGHDK, SYGVNS. The chain's CDR3 is CASSPTGAGNSPLHF. DNA of the CDR3: TGTGCCAGCAGTCCGACAGGGGCCGGGAATTCACCCCTCCACTTT.

This clonotype has more than one count but fewer than ten. The chain joins TRBV5-1 to TRBJ1-1; D not resolved. Trimming pared 3 bases from V and 3 bases from J, leaving 15 bases between. The CDR3 is made up of 15 amino acids. The germline V gene encodes CDR1 SGHRS and CDR2 YFSETQ. The CDR3 is CASSYEGGLDTEAFF. The CDR3, as DNA: TGCGCCAGCAGCTATGAGGGAGGGCTGGACACTGAAGCTTTCTTT.

The chain couples TRBV5-1 to TRBJ2-7; possible D gene TRBD2, 6 bases. CDR1 SGHRS and CDR2 YFSETQ come from the germline V gene. Trimming took off 4 bases at V and 2 bases at J, with 16 bases between the two ends. The CDR3 length is 15 residues. The CDR3 here is CASSLSSGQTYEQYF. The DNA of the CDR3 is TGCGCCAGCAGCCTCTCGAGCGGGCAAACCTACGAGCAGTACTTC.

This clonotype has a handful of counts. The V gene is TRBV3-1, the J gene TRBJ2-1; no definite D call. The CDR3 is made up of 16 amino acids. Germline-derived CDR1 and CDR2 are LGHDT and YNNKEL (reference sequence). V was trimmed by 3 bases and J by 2 bases, leaving 14 bases between them. The chain's CDR3 is CASSHSGPLAYNEQFF. The CDR3 coding sequence is TGTGCCAGCAGCCATTCCGGGCCCCTCGCCTACAATGAGCAGTTCTTC.

This clonotype was observed a handful of times. V usage is TRBV2 and J usage is TRBJ2-1, with no clear D. The germline V gene has CDR1 SNHLY and CDR2 FYNNEI. This CDR3 has 13 amino acids. Between the trimmed V and J ends, which lost 7 bases and 8 bases, there was a span of 15 bases. In DNA form, the CDR3 reads TGTGCCAGCACCGAACCCCCCGCCGATGAGCAGTTCTTC. This codes for CASTEPPADEQFF. Full variable domain (missing parts from reference TRBV2 and TRBJ2-1): EPEVTQTPSHQVTQMGQEVILRCVPISNHLYFYWYRQILGQKVEFLVSFYNNEISEKSEIFDDQFSVERPDGSNFTLKIRSTKLEDSAMYFCASTEPPADEQFFGPGTRLTVL.

This clonotype occurred a few times. V and J are TRBV6-6 and TRBJ1-1; D is perhaps TRBD1 (5 bases). Germline values: CDR1 MNHNY, CDR2 SVGAGI (reference sequence). This CDR3 is built from 12 residues. V was cut by 6 bases and J by 5 bases, with 10 bases left in between. The CDR3 DNA reads TGTGCCAGCAGGACTCAGGGAACTGAAGCTTTCTTT. The encoded protein is CASRTQGTEAFF.

The chain employs TRBV5-1 and TRBJ2-3; the D is unclear. This CDR3 comprises 16 residues. V lost 4 bases to trimming and J lost 1 base, with 16 bases between them. Germline V gives CDR1 SGHRS, CDR2 YFSETQ. The CDR3: CASSARRPGGTDTQYF. The CDR3 coding sequence is TGCGCCAGCAGCGCCCGTCGGCCAGGCGGCACAGATACGCAGTATTTT.

This clonotype was recorded at least ten times. The rearrangement links TRBV30 to TRBJ2-5; D uncertain. CDR1 and CDR2 (germline): GTSNPN, SVGIG (reference sequence). CDR3 length: 11 residues. With 3 bases removed from V and 3 bases from J, the gap between germline ends came to 5 bases. CDR3 DNA: TGTGCCTGGAGCCCTAAAGAGACCCAGTACTTC. The encoded protein is CAWSPKETQYF.

This clonotype was counted a few times. CDR3 sequence reads: CASSLRDRVAEQYF. DNA of the CDR3: TGTGCCAGCAGCTTGAGGGACAGGGTCGCCGAGCAGTACTTC. The rearrangement joins TRBV5-6 to TRBJ2-7, with 9 nucleotides matching TRBD1. The trim removed 1 base at V and 6 bases at J, leaving 5 bases unmatched. Germline loops: CDR1 SGHDT, CDR2 YYEEEE. This CDR3 comprises 14 residues.

V gene TRBV7-3 combines with J gene TRBJ2-1, with 11 nucleotides matching TRBD2. From germline, CDR1 is SGHTA and CDR2 FQGTGA. V lost 2 bases to trimming and J lost 7 bases; unmatched junction nucleotides: 10. The CDR3 totals 17 residues. DNA for the CDR3: TGTGCCAGCAGCTTAGGTAGCGGGGGGGCCCTAGAGAATGAGCAGTTCTTC. Translation: CASSLGSGGALENEQFF.

CDR3 region: CASSSSGGAEETQYF. CDR3 coding DNA: TGCGCCAGCAGCTCTAGCGGGGGGGCCGAGGAGACCCAGTACTTC. V gene TRBV5-1 combines with J gene TRBJ2-5; 12 bases match TRBD2. Germline assignment: CDR1 SGHRS and CDR2 YFSETQ. V lost 3 bases, J lost 5 bases, and 5 bases stayed unmatched. This CDR3 comprises 15 residues. Drawing the rest from reference TRBV5-1 and TRBJ2-5, the complete variable domain is KAGVTQTPRYLIKTRGQQVTLSCSPISGHRSVSWYQQTPGQGLQFLFEYFSETQRNKGNFPGRFSGRQFSNSRSEMNVSTLELGDSALYLCASSSSGGAEETQYFGPGTRLLVL.

The rearrangement joins TRBV12-3 or TRBV12-4 to TRBJ1-1; 10 nucleotides align to TRBD1. This CDR3 has 15 residues. V dropped 3 bases and J dropped 6; count of bases not matched to a gene: 7. CDR3 bases: TGTGCCAGCAGTTTCAGGACAGGGGGGTTCCCTGAAGCTTTCTTT. It specifies CASSFRTGGFPEAFF.

This clonotype has a count of ten or more. V and J are TRBV7-2 and TRBJ2-3, with 8 bases matching TRBD2. Germline-derived CDR1 and CDR2 are SGHTA and FQGNSA. The CDR3 covers 15 residues. The junction had 6 bases not matched to a gene; V was cut back by 7 bases and J by 0 bases. The CDR3 DNA follows: TGTGCCAGCATTCTCGGACTAGCTAGCACAGATACGCAGTATTTT. It codes for CASILGLASTDTQYF.

This clonotype was seen ten or more times. The chain couples TRBV20-1 to TRBJ2-7; TRBD2 matches at 14 bases. CDR3 length: 18 residues. The trim removed 5 bases at V and 0 bases at J, leaving 12 bases unmatched. Germline CDR1 reads DFQATT; CDR2 reads SNEGSKA (reference sequence). The CDR3 loop reads CSARTSGGTLSSSYEQYF. The CDR3 DNA follows: TGCAGTGCTCGGACTAGCGGGGGGACCCTCTCTAGCTCCTACGAGCAGTACTTC.

There are a few counts of this clonotype. This chain joins TRBV12-5 and TRBJ1-3, with D unresolved. CDR3 length: 15 amino acids. CDR1 is LGHNT and CDR2 is FRNRAP in the germline V gene. The ends were cut back, 6 bases at V and 0 bases at J, with 12 bases in the middle. In nucleotides, the CDR3 is TGTGCTAGTGGCATTTACCGAAGCTCTGGAAACACCATATATTTT. Translating it yields CASGIYRSSGNTIYF.